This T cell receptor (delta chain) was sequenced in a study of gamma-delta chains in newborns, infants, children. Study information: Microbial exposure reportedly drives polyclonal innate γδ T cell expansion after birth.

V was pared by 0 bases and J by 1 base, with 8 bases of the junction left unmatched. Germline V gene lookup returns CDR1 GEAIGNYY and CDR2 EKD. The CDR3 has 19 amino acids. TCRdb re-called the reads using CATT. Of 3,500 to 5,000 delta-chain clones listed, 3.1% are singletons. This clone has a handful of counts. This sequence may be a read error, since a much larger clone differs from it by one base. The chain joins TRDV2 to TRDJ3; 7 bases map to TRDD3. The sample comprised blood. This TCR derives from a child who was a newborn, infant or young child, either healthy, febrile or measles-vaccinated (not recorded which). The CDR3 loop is CACDTRGMTGSWDTRQMFF. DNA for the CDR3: TGTGCCTGTGACACCCGGGGGATGACGGGGTCCTGGGACACCCGACAGATGTTTTTC.